Listed below are T cell receptor beta chains from one sample, sequenced in a study of T-cell reconstitution after alpha-beta-depleted transplantation in children. TCRdb itself ran the PCR reads through MiXCR, one entry per CDR3 protein. In the table there are about 980,000 distinct CDR3 sequences, about 29% of which are singletons. Sequencing was performed on PBMCs, mostly from graft donor cells, taken 360 days after TCRalphabeta/CD19-depleted stem cell transplant. These receptors came from a boy under three years old who had a stem cell transplant for SCID, so the T cells may come from the graft donor. The CDR3 runs from the conserved cysteine through the conserved F or W. Each record gives: V gene, D gene, J gene, clone size, CDR3 DNA, CDR3 protein. D genes are given only for firm matches. Clone size is not always given. Where it is, it says once, few, many or a class for expanded clones.

v_gene: TRBV10-3; d_gene: TRBD1; j_gene: TRBJ2-7; abundance: many; CDR3nt: TGTGCCATCAGCCCCCGGACAGGGGACCACTCCTACGAGCAGTACTTC; CDR3aa: CAISPRTGDHSYEQYF
v_gene: TRBV12-3/TRBV12-4; d_gene: NA; j_gene: TRBJ2-7; abundance: NA; CDR3nt: TGTGCCAGCAGTTCACGTAGGCAGGGATCTTCTGGATATCCGTACTTC; CDR3aa: CASSSRRQGSSGYPYF
v_gene: TRBV5-1; d_gene: TRBD2; j_gene: TRBJ2-3; abundance: NA; CDR3nt: TGCGCCAGCAGCCCGGGACTAGCGGGGGGGCAGGGTACGCAGTATTTT; CDR3aa: CASSPGLAGGQGTQYF
v_gene: TRBV2; d_gene: NA; j_gene: TRBJ2-7; abundance: few; CDR3nt: TGTGCCAGCAGTGATGTGGGGCTGGGCTACGAGCAGTACTTC; CDR3aa: CASSDVGLGYEQYF
v_gene: TRBV29-1; d_gene: NA; j_gene: TRBJ1-2; abundance: once; CDR3nt: TGCAGCGTTGGAAGGGACATGAGCTATGGCTACACCTTC; CDR3aa: CSVGRDMSYGYTF
v_gene: TRBV6-2/TRBV6-3; d_gene: NA; j_gene: TRBJ1-1; abundance: few; CDR3nt: TGTGCCAGCAGTTACCCCTTCTTGGGGAACACTGAAGCTTTCTTT; CDR3aa: CASSYPFLGNTEAFF
v_gene: TRBV2; d_gene: NA; j_gene: TRBJ1-6; abundance: NA; CDR3nt: TGTGCCAGCAGTGAAGAGGCTAATTCACCCCTCCACTTT; CDR3aa: CASSEEANSPLHF
v_gene: TRBV7-9; d_gene: NA; j_gene: TRBJ1-2; abundance: NA; CDR3nt: TGTGCCAGCAGCTTAGGGGCAGGGGTTACGGCTGGCTACACCTTC; CDR3aa: CASSLGAGVTAGYTF
v_gene: TRBV2; d_gene: NA; j_gene: TRBJ2-7; abundance: few; CDR3nt: TGTGCCAGCAGTGAATCCCCGGCGACAAATTCCTACGAGCAGTACTTC; CDR3aa: CASSESPATNSYEQYF
v_gene: TRBV4-1; d_gene: NA; j_gene: TRBJ1-1; abundance: NA; CDR3nt: TGCGCCAGCAGCCAAGATAAGGGCAGGGCCAGGGGAGCTGAAGCGGGCGAAGCTTTCTTT; CDR3aa: CASSQDKGRARGAEAGEAFF
v_gene: TRBV7-2; d_gene: NA; j_gene: TRBJ2-7; abundance: NA; CDR3nt: TGTGCCAGCAGCTTAGTGCGGGGCCTCTACGAGCAGTACTTC; CDR3aa: CASSLVRGLYEQYF
v_gene: TRBV15; d_gene: NA; j_gene: TRBJ2-5; abundance: few; CDR3nt: TGTGCCACCAGCAGAGGTATAGACCGAGAGACCCAGTACTTC; CDR3aa: CATSRGIDRETQYF
v_gene: TRBV12-3/TRBV12-4; d_gene: NA; j_gene: TRBJ2-5; abundance: NA; CDR3nt: TGTGCCAGCACCTATTTGGGGGGACCCCAAGAGACCCAGTACTTC; CDR3aa: CASTYLGGPQETQYF
v_gene: TRBV2; d_gene: NA; j_gene: TRBJ1-1; abundance: few; CDR3nt: TGTGCCAGCAGTGAAGGTCAAGGGGCTTTT; CDR3aa: CASSEGQGAF
v_gene: TRBV20-1; d_gene: NA; j_gene: TRBJ2-3; abundance: few; CDR3nt: TGCAGTGCCCCGTTCCCCACAGATACGCAGTATTTT; CDR3aa: CSAPFPTDTQYF
v_gene: TRBV12-3/TRBV12-4; d_gene: NA; j_gene: TRBJ1-5; abundance: few; CDR3nt: TGTGCGAGCACAGCAGGGGACAATCAGCCCCAGCATTTT; CDR3aa: CASTAGDNQPQHF
v_gene: TRBV5-6; d_gene: NA; j_gene: TRBJ2-1; abundance: NA; CDR3nt: TGTGCCAGCAGCTCCAGAATTGGATACAATGAGCAGTTCTTC; CDR3aa: CASSSRIGYNEQFF
v_gene: TRBV6-5; d_gene: NA; j_gene: TRBJ1-1; abundance: few; CDR3nt: TGTGCCAGCAGTCGGTCAGGCACTGAAGCTTTCTTT; CDR3aa: CASSRSGTEAFF
v_gene: TRBV5-1; d_gene: NA; j_gene: TRBJ1-1; abundance: NA; CDR3nt: TGCGCCAGCCGCCAAGGGTTGTGGGAGGACACTGAAGCTTTCTTT; CDR3aa: CASRQGLWEDTEAFF
v_gene: TRBV7-2; d_gene: TRBD1; j_gene: TRBJ1-2; abundance: few; CDR3nt: TGTGCCAGCAGCTTAGGGCAGGGGGTAGGGGGCTACACCTTC; CDR3aa: CASSLGQGVGGYTF
v_gene: TRBV16; d_gene: TRBD1; j_gene: TRBJ2-3; abundance: NA; CDR3nt: TGTGCCAGCAGCCAAGCAAAGGGGGCGTATACGCAGTATTTT; CDR3aa: CASSQAKGAYTQYF
v_gene: TRBV7-6; d_gene: NA; j_gene: TRBJ1-1; abundance: NA; CDR3nt: TGTGCCAGCAGCGCCGGGCCAGGGACTAACACTGAAGCTTTCTTT; CDR3aa: CASSAGPGTNTEAFF
v_gene: TRBV11-2; d_gene: NA; j_gene: TRBJ2-5; abundance: few; CDR3nt: TGTGCCAGCAGCTTACGACGAACCCAAGAGACCCAGTACTTC; CDR3aa: CASSLRRTQETQYF
v_gene: TRBV21-1; d_gene: NA; j_gene: TRBJ1-2; abundance: NA; CDR3nt: TGTGCCAGCAGCAAGATGTTGGTGATTTCTAACTATGGCTACACCTTC; CDR3aa: CASSKMLVISNYGYTF
v_gene: TRBV3-1; d_gene: NA; j_gene: TRBJ2-1; abundance: NA; CDR3nt: TGTGCCAGCAGCCCACCTGCGCCTTACTACAATGAGCAGTTCTTC; CDR3aa: CASSPPAPYYNEQFF
v_gene: TRBV9; d_gene: NA; j_gene: TRBJ2-2; abundance: NA; CDR3nt: TGTGCCAGCAGCGTAGTTTCGGCCGGGGAGCTGTTTTTT; CDR3aa: CASSVVSAGELFF
v_gene: TRBV5-6; d_gene: NA; j_gene: TRBJ2-5; abundance: few; CDR3nt: TGTGCCAGCAGCTTGTGGAACCCAGGAGAGACCCAGTACTTC; CDR3aa: CASSLWNPGETQYF
v_gene: TRBV12-3/TRBV12-4; d_gene: TRBD1; j_gene: TRBJ2-2; abundance: few; CDR3nt: TGTGCCAGCAGTCCCGGGACAGCTCTCACCGGGGAGCTGTTTTTT; CDR3aa: CASSPGTALTGELFF
v_gene: TRBV6-2/TRBV6-3; d_gene: TRBD2; j_gene: TRBJ2-7; abundance: few; CDR3nt: TGTGCCAGCAGTCGCGCGGGGGTCGAGCAGTACTTC; CDR3aa: CASSRAGVEQYF
v_gene: TRBV15; d_gene: NA; j_gene: TRBJ1-1; abundance: NA; CDR3nt: TGTGCCACCAGCAGGTGGACAGACGACACTGAAGCTTTCTTT; CDR3aa: CATSRWTDDTEAFF
v_gene: TRBV4-1; d_gene: NA; j_gene: TRBJ2-1; abundance: NA; CDR3nt: TGCGCCAGCAGCCAAGATAGGCCAGATTGGGCTTATGAGCAGTTCTTC; CDR3aa: CASSQDRPDWAYEQFF
v_gene: TRBV28; d_gene: NA; j_gene: TRBJ2-5; abundance: few; CDR3nt: TGTGCCAGCAGTTTATGGGACGAAGGGCCCCAAGAGACCCAGTACTTC; CDR3aa: CASSLWDEGPQETQYF
v_gene: TRBV6-2/TRBV6-3; d_gene: NA; j_gene: TRBJ1-1; abundance: few; CDR3nt: TGTGCCAGCACTCAGATATACCATCCGGGACAAGGTAGCACTGAAGCTTTCTTT; CDR3aa: CASTQIYHPGQGSTEAFF
v_gene: TRBV21-1; d_gene: NA; j_gene: TRBJ1-5; abundance: NA; CDR3nt: TGTGCCAGCAACCTTTCATTGGAGGGGGTTCCTTATAGCAATCAGCCCCAGCATTTT; CDR3aa: CASNLSLEGVPYSNQPQHF
v_gene: TRBV20-1; d_gene: NA; j_gene: TRBJ2-7; abundance: NA; CDR3nt: TGCAGTGCTAGCCAATCCGACAGGGAGCAGTACTTC; CDR3aa: CSASQSDREQYF
v_gene: TRBV28; d_gene: NA; j_gene: TRBJ2-4; abundance: NA; CDR3nt: TGTGCCAGCAGTCTACATCAGGGACGTCTGACCAAAAACATTCAGTACTTC; CDR3aa: CASSLHQGRLTKNIQYF